The 30 T cell receptor beta chains below were found in one sample sequenced in a study of shared clonotypes between healthy human individuals. The assay was immunoSEQ multiplex PCR, and TCRdb's table has in-frame clones only and misses some. The data show approximately 640,000 clones, 90% seen once. The sample consisted of memory CD8+ T cells from PBMCs. The subset: CD45RO+ cells pooled with CCR7-negative TemRA cells. Every receptor here comes from a man between 18 and 29 years old in good health. Some clones in this sample may be carry-over from other donors' samples.

The rearrangement joins TRBV19 to TRBJ1-1, with 11 bases identical to TRBD1. Germline lookup yields CDR1 LNHDA and CDR2 SQIVND (reference sequence). J gave up 5 bases and V 5 bases, and 7 bases lay outside the gene matches. The CDR3 is 15 residues long. The CDR3 DNA reads TGTGCCAGTAGTGACTGGGACAGGGGGTGGACTGAAGCTTTCTTT. Encoded protein: CASSDWDRGWTEAFF.

The rearrangement uses TRBV11-2 and TRBJ2-7, with no clear D. The CDR3 is made up of 12 amino acids. Between the trimmed V and J ends, which lost 8 bases and 0 bases, there was a span of 8 bases. Germline-derived CDR1 and CDR2 are SGHAT and FQNNGV. This chain's CDR3 is CASLQSSYEQYF. CDR3 bases: TGTGCCAGCCTCCAGAGCTCCTACGAGCAGTACTTC.

This clone showed up just once. Additional DNA sequences in this sample encode the identical CDR3. CDR3 in DNA: TGTGCCATCAGTGAGTCAGGCGGTAGCGGAGAGACCCAGTACTTC. Translation gives CAISESGGSGETQYF. The J gene is TRBJ2-5, the V gene TRBV10-3; a possible D gene is TRBD2 (6 bases). V was cut by 0 bases and J by 4 bases, with 12 bases left in between. CDR3 length: 15 residues. Germline V lookup: CDR1 ENHRY, CDR2 SYGVKD.

CDR3 region: CASCGLSTDTQYF. The CDR3 DNA sequence: TGTGCCAGCTGTGGTTTATCCACAGATACGCAGTATTTT. V gene TRBV18 combines with J gene TRBJ2-3, with D unresolved. Germline V lookup: CDR1 KGHSH, CDR2 LQKENI. The CDR3 totals 13 residues. V lost 7 bases, J lost 2 bases, and 10 bases lay in between.

This chain connects TRBV5-5 to TRBJ2-7, with 7 bases that match TRBD2. There are 15 residues in the CDR3. The germline V gene encodes CDR1 SGHKS and CDR2 YYEKEE (reference sequence). Trimming removed 4 bases from V and 0 bases from J; junction bases left unmatched: 7. CDR3 coding DNA: TGTGCCAGCAGCGAAAGACTAGCTAGCTCCTACGAGCAGTACTTC. Translating gives CASSERLASSYEQYF.

The chain links TRBV7-9 to TRBJ1-2, with a possible D match to TRBD1 (5 bases). Between the trimmed V and J ends, which lost 0 bases and 0 bases, there was a span of 8 bases. Per germline, CDR1 SEHNR and CDR2 FQNEAQ (reference sequence). CDR3 size: 15 residues. The CDR3 sequence is CASSLAVGANYGYTF. The CDR3 region has the DNA TGTGCCAGCAGCTTAGCAGTAGGGGCTAACTATGGCTACACCTTC.

This chain links TRBV19 with TRBJ1-2; 11 bases match TRBD1. Germline loops: CDR1 LNHDA, CDR2 SQIVND (reference sequence). The trim removed 6 bases at V and 6 bases at J, leaving 9 bases unmatched. The CDR3 extends over 15 amino acids. This CDR3 is CASSMDRGQPHGYTF. The CDR3 coding sequence is TGTGCCAGTAGCATGGACAGGGGGCAACCTCATGGCTACACCTTC. Supplemented by reference TRBV19 and TRBJ1-2, the full variable domain reads DGGITQSPKYLFRKEGQNVTLSCEQNLNHDAMYWYRQDPGQGLRLIYYSQIVNDFQKGDIAEGYSVSREKKESFPLTVTSAQKNPTAFYLCASSMDRGQPHGYTFGSGTRLTVV.

The chain recombines TRBV4-1 with TRBJ1-1; D is ambiguous. The length of the CDR3 is 15 residues. CDR1 is MGHRA, CDR2 YSYEKL, per germline. V was shortened by 3 bases and J by 1 base, with 12 bases between the two germline ends. DNA for the CDR3: TGCGCCAGCAGCCAGGTAGAGATAGGGAACACTGAAGCTTTCTTT. Amino acids: CASSQVEIGNTEAFF.

The sample holds a few counts of this clone. The chain uses TRBV27 and TRBJ2-7; 7 bases fit TRBD1. Germline V gene sequence: CDR1 MNHEY, CDR2 SMNVEV (reference sequence). Trimming took 5 bases from V and 2 from J; bases not matched to a gene: 6. This CDR3 has 14 residues. Here the CDR3 reads CASSPGTVPYEQYF. CDR3 in DNA: TGTGCCAGCAGTCCCGGGACAGTGCCCTACGAGCAGTACTTC.

The chain recombines TRBV9 with TRBJ2-1, with D possibly matching TRBD2 (5 bases). The CDR3 runs to 15 residues. Trimming pared 2 bases from V and 0 bases from J, leaving 9 bases between. CDR1 is SGDLS, CDR2 YYNGEE, per germline. Here the CDR3 DNA reads TGTGCCAGCAGCGTCAGCGGTATCTCCTACAATGAGCAGTTCTTC. Translation: CASSVSGISYNEQFF. Together with reference TRBV9 and TRBJ2-1, the CDR3 gives the full variable domain: DSGVTQTPKHLITATGQRVTLRCSPRSGDLSVYWYQQSLDQGLQFLIQYYNGEERAKGNILERFSAQQFPDLHSELNLSSLELGDSALYFCASSVSGISYNEQFFGPGTRLTVL.

This sequence joins TRBV19 and TRBJ2-3, with TRBD1 identical over 8 bases. The V and J ends lost 3 bases and 3 bases, in that order; junction bases with no gene match: 8. Germline loops: CDR1 LNHDA, CDR2 SQIVND (reference sequence). This CDR3 spans 16 amino acids. Here the CDR3 reads CASSMRGQGATDTQYF. The CDR3 nucleotides are TGTGCCAGTAGTATGAGGGGGCAGGGGGCGACAGATACGCAGTATTTT.

This clone has just one count. V usage is TRBV7-3 and J usage is TRBJ2-1; 11 bases match TRBD2. V shed 4 bases and J 9 bases; nucleotides not matched to a gene: 5. This CDR3 is 14 amino acids long. Germline loops: CDR1 SGHTA, CDR2 FQGTGA. CDR3 region: CASSSQLAGGEQFF. In nucleotides, the CDR3 is TGTGCCAGCAGCTCCCAGCTAGCGGGAGGTGAGCAGTTCTTC.

With regard to this clone: Other DNA sequences in this sample translate to the same CDR3. The chain recombines TRBV27 with TRBJ2-2; possibly TRBD1 for D (6 bases). Trimming removed 3 bases at V and 5 bases at J, with 7 bases between. CDR3 length: 13 amino acids. Germline V lookup: CDR1 MNHEY, CDR2 SMNVEV (reference sequence). CDR3 bases: TGTGCCAGCAGTTTGAGGGGGACCGGGGAGCTGTTTTTT. It translates to CASSLRGTGELFF.

V gene TRBV28 combines with J gene TRBJ2-2; D is undetermined. V lost 8 bases, J lost 6 bases, and 4 bases lay in between. Germline loops: CDR1 MDHEN, CDR2 SYDVKM. The CDR3 contains 10 residues. The CDR3 DNA follows: TGTGCCAGCGGGGCCGGGGAGCTGTTTTTT. Protein sequence: CASGAGELFF.

This clone showed up just once. The J gene is TRBJ2-3, the V gene TRBV5-4; maybe TRBD2 (8 bases). Trimming stripped 2 bases from V and 6 bases from J, with 19 bases between. CDR3 length: 16 amino acids. The V gene's germline CDR1 is SGHNT and CDR2 YYREEE (reference sequence). The CDR3: CASSFFVGRGPDTQYF. For the CDR3, the DNA is TGTGCCAGCAGCTTTTTTGTCGGGAGGGGGCCGGATACGCAGTATTTT.

To note about this clone: The sample holds other DNA sequences that translate to the same CDR3. V is TRBV27 and J is TRBJ1-3; D is possibly TRBD1 (5 bases). The CDR3 is made up of 14 amino acids. From germline, CDR1 is MNHEY and CDR2 SMNVEV (reference sequence). Between the trimmed V and J ends, which lost 3 bases and 4 bases, there was a span of 10 bases. CDR3 residues: CASSLRGSGNTIYF. CDR3 DNA sequence: TGTGCCAGCAGTTTGAGGGGATCCGGAAACACCATATATTTT.

The CDR3 is CASSFYTGAMTEAFF. In DNA form, the CDR3 reads TGTGCCAGCAGTTTCTATACAGGGGCGATGACTGAAGCTTTCTTT. V is TRBV27 and J is TRBJ1-1; 7 nucleotides align to TRBD1. The germline gives CDR1 MNHEY, CDR2 SMNVEV (reference sequence). The CDR3 has 15 residues. The junction had 9 bases not matched to a gene; V was cut back by 3 bases and J by 5 bases.

This chain links TRBV28 with TRBJ2-5; tentative D call: TRBD1 (6 bases). This CDR3 is 17 amino acids long. Trimming shortened V by 5 bases and J by 0 bases, and 19 bases separated the two germline ends. Germline V gene lookup returns CDR1 MDHEN and CDR2 SYDVKM. The CDR3 nucleotides are TGTGCCAGCAGTAAGACAGGTTCCATCCCAAACCAAGAGACCCAGTACTTC. It codes for CASSKTGSIPNQETQYF.

The V call is TRBV9, the J call TRBJ2-3; D might be TRBD1 or TRBD2, each matching 6 bases. With 4 bases removed from V and 5 bases from J, the gap between germline ends came to 11 bases. This CDR3 is 13 amino acids long. Germline lookup yields CDR1 SGDLS and CDR2 YYNGEE. The CDR3 loop is CASSPGGGDTQYF. CDR3 nucleotide sequence: TGTGCCAGCAGCCCCGGGGGCGGAGATACGCAGTATTTT. The complete variable domain, with remaining parts taken from reference TRBV9 and TRBJ2-3, reads DSGVTQTPKHLITATGQRVTLRCSPRSGDLSVYWYQQSLDQGLQFLIQYYNGEERAKGNILERFSAQQFPDLHSELNLSSLELGDSALYFCASSPGGGDTQYFGPGTRLTVL.

CDR3 amino acids: CASAGAANTEAFF. In DNA, the CDR3 is TGTGCCTCCGCCGGGGCGGCGAACACTGAAGCTTTCTTT. V usage is TRBV27 and J usage is TRBJ1-1, with D perhaps TRBD1 (5 bases). The CDR3 has 13 amino acids. V was clipped by 11 bases and J by 1 base, with 14 bases between them. From germline, CDR1 is MNHEY and CDR2 SMNVEV (reference sequence).

J is TRBJ2-1 and V is TRBV27; D is uncertain. Germline V lookup: CDR1 MNHEY, CDR2 SMNVEV (reference sequence). V was shortened by 5 bases and J by 8 bases, with 10 bases between the two germline ends. This CDR3 has 12 amino acids. The CDR3 nucleotides are TGTGCCAGCAGTCCGCAGATGGATGAGCAGTTCTTC. Amino acids: CASSPQMDEQFF.

V and J are TRBV5-7 and TRBJ1-5; D ambiguous. TRBV5-7 is flagged as an ORF with uncertain function. The length of the CDR3 is 15 residues. Trimming took 2 bases from V and 2 from J, leaving 11 bases between them. CDR3 in DNA: TGTGCCAGCAGCTTTCAGGCTACAGGCAATCAGCCCCAGCATTTT. Residues: CASSFQATGNQPQHF.

V and J are TRBV19 and TRBJ1-4, with D possibly being TRBD1 (5 bases). Germline-derived CDR1 and CDR2 are LNHDA and SQIVND (reference sequence). Trimming stripped 6 bases from V and 8 bases from J, with 7 bases between. The CDR3 sequence is 11 residues long. The chain's CDR3 is CASRTEEKLFF. The CDR3 region has the DNA TGTGCCAGTAGGACAGAAGAAAAACTGTTTTTT.

This chain connects TRBV5-1 to TRBJ1-2; TRBD1 might be the D (6 bases). Germline loops: CDR1 SGHRS, CDR2 YFSETQ. Trimming left V 5 bases short and J 6 bases short, with 11 bases between. This CDR3 has 12 amino acids. The CDR3 region has the DNA TGCGCCAGCAGAGCCCACAGGGATGGCTACACCTTC. As protein: CASRAHRDGYTF.

Note on this clone: The sample carries other DNA sequences with the same CDR3. This chain joins TRBV7-9 and TRBJ2-2; D is ambiguous. CDR3 length: 13 residues. Germline assignment: CDR1 SEHNR and CDR2 FQNEAQ (reference sequence). V gave up 2 bases and J gave up 5 bases, with 6 bases separating them. In DNA, the CDR3 is TGTGCCAGCAGCTTATCAGGAACCGGGGAGCTGTTTTTT. Translation: CASSLSGTGELFF.

On this clone: Other nucleotide sequences in the sample specify the same CDR3. The V gene is TRBV4-1, the J gene TRBJ2-1; D not resolved. CDR1 is MGHRA, CDR2 YSYEKL, per germline. V lost 1 base and J 10 bases, leaving 8 bases between the germline ends. The CDR3 runs to 12 residues. The CDR3: CASSQVLGEQFF. The CDR3 bases are TGCGCCAGCAGCCAAGTTTTAGGGGAGCAGTTCTTC.

This rearrangement joins TRBV5-1 to TRBJ1-1; the D gene is possibly TRBD1 (6 bases). The V gene lost 4 bases and the J gene lost 0 bases, with 16 bases spanning the gap. This CDR3 has 16 residues. Germline CDR1 and CDR2: SGHRS and YFSETQ. The CDR3 reads CASSPKGHLMNTEAFF. As DNA, the CDR3 is TGCGCCAGCAGCCCAAAGGGACATCTGATGAACACTGAAGCTTTCTTT.

V gene TRBV5-1 combines with J gene TRBJ2-5; perhaps TRBD2 as D (7 bases). From germline, CDR1 is SGHRS and CDR2 YFSETQ. V lost 6 bases to trimming and J lost 9 bases, with 18 bases between them. The CDR3 has 13 amino acids. This CDR3 reads CASTLGGPRPQYF. The CDR3 DNA sequence: TGCGCCAGCACCCTGGGGGGGCCCAGACCCCAGTACTTC.

This chain connects TRBV9 to TRBJ2-3; D is unclear. The germline gives CDR1 SGDLS, CDR2 YYNGEE. The CDR3 runs to 14 residues. The germline V and J ends were trimmed by 4 bases and 1 base, with 10 bases remaining between them. The DNA for the CDR3 is TGTGCCAGCAGCCCCGCCCGGGGCACAGATACGCAGTATTTT. This encodes CASSPARGTDTQYF.

A note on this clone: The conserved phenylalanine or tryptophan is not found at the CDR3 terminus, so this likely reflects a read error. Because the CDR3's place on the DNA is in doubt, the DNA is left out and the CDR3 is given as listed by TCRdb. The rearrangement joins TRBV23-1 to TRBJ1-2. TRBV23-1 is flagged as an ORF with uncertain function. Termini included, the CDR3 measures 11 amino acids. CDR3 region: CASSQSDGEGL.